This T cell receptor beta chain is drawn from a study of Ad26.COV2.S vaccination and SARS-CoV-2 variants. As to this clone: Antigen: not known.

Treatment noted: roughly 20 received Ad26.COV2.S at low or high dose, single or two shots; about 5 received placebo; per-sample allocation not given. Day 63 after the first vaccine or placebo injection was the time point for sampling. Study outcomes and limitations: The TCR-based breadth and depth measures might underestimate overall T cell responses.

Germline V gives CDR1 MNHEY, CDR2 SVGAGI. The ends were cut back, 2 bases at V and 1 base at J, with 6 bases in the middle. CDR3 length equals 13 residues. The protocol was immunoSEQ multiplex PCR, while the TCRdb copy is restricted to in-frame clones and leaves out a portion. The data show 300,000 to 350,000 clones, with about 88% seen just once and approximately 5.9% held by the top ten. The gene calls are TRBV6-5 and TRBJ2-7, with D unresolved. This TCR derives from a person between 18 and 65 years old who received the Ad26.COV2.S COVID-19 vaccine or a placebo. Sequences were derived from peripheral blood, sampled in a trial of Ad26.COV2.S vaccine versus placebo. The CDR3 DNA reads TGTGCCAGCAGTTACAGGGAATCCTACGAGCAGTACTTC. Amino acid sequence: CASSYRESYEQYF.